The rows below give T cell receptor beta chains drawn from one sample of a study of cytomegalovirus exposure and HLA in healthy donors. Profiling relied on immunoSEQ multiplex PCR, and the TCRdb table lists in-frame clones only, not all of them. The sample consists of approximately 190,000 clones, roughly 88% of them appearing once. What was sequenced was PBMCs. Every receptor here comes from a woman aged 25 to 45 in good health and CMV-seropositive. Both conserved end residues are part of each CDR3. A D gene is named only where the DNA matches it firmly. A clone size is listed for some rows: how often the clone was seen (once, few, many), or a class if it is expanded.

CDR3 length,D gene,J gene,V gene,clone size,CDR3 protein,CDR3 DNA
13,TRBD1,TRBJ2-7,TRBV28,-,CASKPRGPYEQYF,TGTGCCAGCAAACCCAGGGGGCCCTACGAGCAGTACTTC
19,TRBD2,TRBJ2-2,TRBV4-2,-,CASSQDYRTSGRIGRELFF,TGTGCCAGCAGCCAAGATTATAGGACTAGCGGGAGGATAGGAAGGGAGCTGTTTTTT
14,TRBD2,TRBJ2-7,TRBV5-6,-,CASSYGGGPYEQYF,TGTGCCAGCAGCTATGGGGGAGGGCCGTACGAGCAGTACTTC
12,TRBD1,TRBJ2-7,TRBV6-1,-,CASSRTGYEQYF,TGTGCCAGCAGTCGGACAGGGTACGAGCAGTACTTC
14,-,TRBJ2-1,TRBV5-6,once,CASSLAQNYNEQFF,TGTGCCAGCAGCTTGGCCCAGAATTACAATGAGCAGTTCTTC
14,TRBD1,TRBJ2-1,TRBV9,-,CASSPGTGSDEQFF,TGTGCCAGCAGCCCCGGGACAGGGTCGGATGAGCAGTTCTTC
14,TRBD1,TRBJ2-7,TRBV11-2,-,CASSLLDRDYEQYF,TGTGCCAGCAGCCTACTCGACAGGGACTACGAGCAGTACTTC
14,-,TRBJ2-3,TRBV7-2,-,CASSLQASTDTQYF,TGTGCCAGCAGCTTACAGGCTAGCACAGATACGCAGTATTTT
13,-,TRBJ2-5,TRBV19,many,CASRRDMEETQYF,TGTGCCAGTAGAAGGGACATGGAGGAGACCCAGTACTTC
13,-,TRBJ2-1,TRBV13,-,CASSSGSGLEQFF,TGTGCCAGCAGCTCTGGGTCAGGGCTTGAGCAGTTCTTC
15,TRBD2,TRBJ2-1,TRBV5-1,-,CASSPYRSGRNEQFF,TGCGCCAGCAGCCCCTACAGGAGCGGGAGGAATGAGCAGTTCTTC
14,TRBD1,TRBJ2-5,TRBV5-6,-,CASSLQGAWETQYF,TGTGCCAGCAGCTTACAGGGGGCGTGGGAGACCCAGTACTTC
14,-,TRBJ1-3,TRBV27,-,CASSLGSAGNTIYF,TGTGCCAGCAGTTTAGGGAGTGCTGGAAACACCATATATTTT
14,TRBD2,TRBJ2-1,TRBV30,-,CALKERGVYNEQFF,TGTGCCCTAAAGGAGCGGGGGGTCTACAATGAGCAGTTCTTC
12,-,TRBJ2-1,TRBV9,-,CASSGQYNEQFF,TGTGCCAGCAGCGGCCAGTACAATGAGCAGTTCTTC
13,TRBD1,TRBJ2-1,TRBV10-3,-,CAMGGTGWNEQFF,TGTGCCATGGGAGGGACAGGGTGGAATGAGCAGTTCTTC
13,-,TRBJ1-5,TRBV7-6,few,CASSLLLNQPQHF,TGTGCCAGCAGCTTATTACTAAATCAGCCCCAGCATTTT
14,-,TRBJ1-4,TRBV28,-,CASSLWGAGEKLFF,TGTGCCAGCAGTTTATGGGGGGCCGGAGAAAAACTGTTTTTT
13,TRBD2,TRBJ2-7,TRBV5-1,-,CASSLGGRSEQYF,TGCGCCAGCAGCTTGGGCGGGAGAAGCGAGCAGTACTTC
14,-,TRBJ2-5,TRBV5-4,-,CASRTQGPQETQYF,TGTGCCAGCAGGACTCAGGGGCCCCAAGAGACCCAGTACTTC
17,TRBD2,TRBJ2-7,TRBV19,-,CASSIAGRSGSFYEQYF,TGTGCCAGTAGTATCGCTGGCAGGAGCGGGAGTTTCTACGAGCAGTACTTC
12,-,TRBJ2-7,TRBV28,-,CASSPPDSRPYF,TGTGCCAGCAGTCCCCCGGACAGCCGTCCGTACTTC
14,-,TRBJ1-1,TRBV4-2,-,CASSQGATNTEAFF,TGTGCCAGCAGCCAAGGTGCTACGAACACTGAAGCTTTCTTT
15,TRBD2,TRBJ2-1,TRBV25-1,-,CASSGGGVAYNEQFF,TGTGCCAGCAGCGGGGGGGGAGTGGCCTACAATGAGCAGTTCTTC
13,-,TRBJ1-1,TRBV4-2,large,CASSQPGTAEAFF,TGTGCCAGCAGCCAGCCGGGTACGGCTGAAGCTTTCTTT
16,TRBD1,TRBJ1-1,TRBV7-9,-,CASSPRTGRRNTEAFF,TGTGCCAGCAGCCCAAGGACAGGGAGGCGGAACACTGAAGCTTTCTTT
13,-,TRBJ1-5,TRBV28,few,CASSRGGNQPQHF,TGTGCCAGCAGCCGGGGGGGCAATCAGCCCCAGCATTTT
13,-,TRBJ1-2,TRBV5-6,once,CASSYGSGPGYTF,TGTGCCAGCAGCTACGGGTCAGGGCCCGGCTACACCTTC
14,TRBD2,TRBJ2-2,TRBV15,-,CATSRLAGTGELFF,TGTGCCACCAGCAGGCTAGCGGGCACCGGGGAGCTGTTTTTT
15,-,TRBJ1-2,TRBV4-1,-,CASSQGGVGGYGYTF,TGCGCCAGCAGCCAAGGAGGTGTAGGTGGATATGGCTACACCTTC
13,TRBD1,TRBJ1-3,TRBV30,once,CAWEQGAGNTIYF,TGTGCCTGGGAACAGGGGGCTGGAAACACCATATATTTT
16,-,TRBJ2-5,TRBV11-2,-,CASSTLANTPRETQYF,TGTGCCAGCAGCACCCTAGCGAACACCCCAAGAGAAACCCAGTACTTC
18,-,TRBJ1-3,TRBV15,-,CATSRGPGVSPPGNTIYF,TGTGCCACCAGCAGAGGTCCAGGGGTAAGCCCTCCTGGAAACACCATATATTTT
15,-,TRBJ2-7,TRBV6-5,-,CASSRHLQGAYEQYF,TGTGCCAGCAGTCGACACCTACAGGGAGCCTACGAGCAGTACTTC
19,TRBD2,TRBJ2-7,TRBV5-6,few,CASSLRRGLVTPTGYEQYF,TGTGCCAGCAGCTTGCGTAGGGGACTAGTAACCCCCACCGGGTACGAGCAGTACTTC